This TCR beta chain was sequenced during a study of T cell responses to AZD1222 COVID-19 vaccine. Broader study findings: Researchers report vaccine-associated CD4 TCRs spanning spike, with dominance at 160-218 and 743-854. None of the repertoires were sampled until the peak T cell response had passed.

There are 15 residues in the CDR3. Trimming pared 2 bases from V and 1 base from J, leaving 9 bases between. Germline CDR1 reads SNHLY; CDR2 reads FYNNEI. The data were produced by immunoSEQ multiplex PCR, yet TCRdb's version contains in-frame clones alone and is incomplete. Here the sample spans about 110,000 clones, approximately 91% being singletons. Concerning this clone: Its cognate antigen is unknown.

The sequence came from an adult in good health. J is TRBJ2-1 and V is TRBV2; D remains unclear. Sequencing used peripheral blood, obtained on day 0 of AZD1222 vaccination. The CDR3 sequence: CASSERAGSYNEQFF. CDR3 nucleotide sequence: TGTGCCAGCAGTGAAAGGGCCGGTTCCTACAATGAGCAGTTCTTC.